Included here is one T cell receptor beta chain sequence, with context. This CDR3 region has 15 residues. Germline V gene data show CDR1 as SGHTA and CDR2 as FQGNSA. The V segment lost 5 bases and the J segment 2 bases; nucleotides outside the gene matches: 6. The data derive from a study of blood T cell repertoires in COVID-19. Only in-frame clones appear in the TCRdb table, and some are missing; sequencing was by immunoSEQ multiplex PCR. This table has some 200,000 clones, around 90% appearing once. The TCR comes from a woman under 40 who had recovered from COVID-19. Sequencing used PBMCs or T cells enriched from blood (not recorded which). V is TRBV7-2 and J is TRBJ2-7; 10 bases align to TRBD1. CDR3 in amino acids: CASSVRDRGTYEQYF. For the CDR3, the DNA is TGTGCCAGCAGCGTAAGGGACAGGGGAACCTACGAGCAGTACTTC.